A selection of T cell receptor beta chains follows, all from one sample in a study of cytomegalovirus exposure and HLA in healthy donors. Libraries were prepared by immunoSEQ multiplex PCR; TCRdb keeps only in-frame clonotypes and omits some of them. The sample lists around 110,000 clones, roughly 83% occurring once. Input material: PBMCs. These receptors originate from a young man in good health and CMV-seropositive. The CDR3 runs from the conserved cysteine through the conserved F or W. D genes are given only for firm matches. A clone size is listed for some rows: how often the clone was seen (once, few, many), or a class if it is expanded.

d_call j_call clone_size v_call cdr3_nt cdr3_aa
. TRBJ2-5 . TRBV28 TGTGCCAGCAGCAACCCCCAGGAGGGGGCAGGAGAGACCCAGTACTTC CASSNPQEGAGETQYF
. TRBJ2-5 . TRBV7-9 TGTGCCAGCAGCTCCTGGACTGGGCAAGAGACCCAGTACTTC CASSSWTGQETQYF
TRBD1 TRBJ1-1 many TRBV4-3 TGCGCCAGCAGCCAAGATCTTTCGACAGGGCCCCTTGGGACTGAAGCTTTCTTT CASSQDLSTGPLGTEAFF
. TRBJ2-7 . TRBV7-2 TGTGCCAGCAGCACCTCGTTCCAGGCCCACGAGCAGTACTTC CASSTSFQAHEQYF
TRBD2 TRBJ2-3 . TRBV4-3 TGCGCCAGCAGCCCAGAACAACTAGCGGGGGGCACAGATACGCAGTATTTT CASSPEQLAGGTDTQYF
TRBD1 TRBJ2-5 . TRBV9 TGTGCCAGCATGGGACAGGGGGGTGAGGAGACCCAGTACTTC CASMGQGGEETQYF
TRBD1 TRBJ1-1 . TRBV11-3 TGTGCCAGCAGCCCCTGGACAGGGGGAGAGGACACTGAAGCTTTCTTT CASSPWTGGEDTEAFF
. TRBJ2-6 . TRBV19 TGTGCCAGTAGTACTTCCCCGGGAGCTTCCTCTGGGGCCAACGTCCTGACTTTC CASSTSPGASSGANVLTF
TRBD2 TRBJ2-7 few TRBV9 TGTGCCAGCAGCTTGATGAGCGGGAGCGCGTACGAGCAGTACTTC CASSLMSGSAYEQYF
TRBD1 TRBJ1-3 once TRBV19 TGTGCCAGTACACAGGGGGGTGGAGGAAACACCATATATTTT CASTQGGGGNTIYF
. TRBJ1-2 . TRBV9 TGTGCCAGCAGCGTAGCCCCGGGGGGCGATGGCTACACCTTC CASSVAPGGDGYTF
. TRBJ1-2 . TRBV9 TGTGCCAGCAGCGAAGACCCTGCCACAGGGAAGGGTAACTATGGCTACACCTTC CASSEDPATGKGNYGYTF
. TRBJ2-5 . TRBV11-3 TGTGCCAGCAGCTCGGGGGGCGGCCAAGAGACCCAGTACTTC CASSSGGGQETQYF